A selection of T cell receptor beta chains follows, all from one sample in a study of shared clonotypes between healthy human individuals. Repertoires were generated with immunoSEQ multiplex PCR, while TCRdb's copy carries only in-frame clones and drops some. The sample lists roughly 490,000 clones, about 80% occurring once. Material for sequencing was PBMCs. The source of these receptors is a woman aged 35 to 49 in good health. Some clones in this sample may be carry-over from other donors' samples. Each CDR3 is given with its conserved first and last residue. A D gene is named only where the DNA matches it firmly. Size values are once, few and many counts, or a class for expanded clones, and some rows have none.

D	length	V	size	J	CDR3	DNA
.	13	TRBV10-3	.	TRBJ2-7	CAQAPTASYEQYF	TGTGCCCAGGCCCCCACAGCCTCCTACGAGCAGTACTTC
TRBD2	16	TRBV30	.	TRBJ2-3	CAWSVRSSGRTDTQYF	TGTGCCTGGAGTGTACGGTCTAGCGGTCGCACAGATACGCAGTATTTT
TRBD1	15	TRBV7-9	once	TRBJ2-7	CASSARDRGSYEQYF	TGTGCCAGCAGCGCCCGGGACAGGGGTTCCTACGAGCAGTACTTC
.	16	TRBV7-2	few	TRBJ1-5	CASSPLGGWSNQPQHF	TGTGCCAGCAGCCCTCTCGGTGGTTGGAGCAATCAGCCCCAGCATTTT
.	15	TRBV5-1	.	TRBJ2-7	CASSPEGDNPYEQYF	TGCGCCAGCAGCCCAGAGGGGGACAACCCCTACGAGCAGTACTTC
TRBD2	14	TRBV7-8	many	TRBJ2-5	CASSSGIAGETQYF	TGTGCCAGCAGCTCCGGGATAGCGGGAGAGACCCAGTACTTC
.	16	TRBV6-6	.	TRBJ2-5	CASSYPPASGQETQYF	TGTGCCAGCAGTTACCCTCCGGCCAGCGGCCAAGAGACCCAGTACTTC
TRBD2	16	TRBV6-5	.	TRBJ2-3	CASSYHGTSGTDTQYF	TGTGCCAGCAGTTATCACGGGACTAGCGGCACAGATACGCAGTATTTT
TRBD2	21	TRBV14	.	TRBJ2-7	CASSSRQTSGRLRAVLGEQYF	TGTGCCAGCAGCTCAAGGCAGACTAGCGGGAGGCTACGAGCAGTACTTGGGGAGCAGTACTTC
.	15	TRBV11-2	.	TRBJ2-5	CASSLTRDWPETQYF	TGTGCCAGCAGCTTAACCCGGGACTGGCCAGAGACCCAGTACTTC
TRBD1	15	TRBV10-2	.	TRBJ2-7	CASSVTGEGPNEQYF	TGTGCCAGCAGTGTCACAGGGGAAGGACCTAACGAGCAGTACTTC
.	13	TRBV10-1	.	TRBJ2-3	CASSESGADTQYF	TGCGCCAGCAGTGAGTCCGGCGCGGATACGCAGTATTTT
TRBD2	17	TRBV9	few	TRBJ2-1	CASSVGAGTSGRDEQFF	TGTGCCAGCAGCGTCGGAGCAGGGACTAGCGGGAGAGATGAGCAGTTCTTC
.	16	TRBV28	.	TRBJ1-3	CASSSPGTNSGNTIYF	TGTGCCAGCAGTTCTCCCGGGACCAACTCTGGAAACACCATATATTTT
.	14	TRBV2	.	TRBJ2-7	CASSVSGGGGEQYF	TGTGCCAGCAGTGTATCTGGGGGAGGAGGCGAGCAGTACTTC
TRBD1	14	TRBV2	.	TRBJ2-5	CASRDRVGQETQYF	TGTGCCAGCAGGGACAGGGTAGGGCAAGAGACCCAGTACTTC
.	14	TRBV6-1	.	TRBJ2-1	CASSEVSEYNEQFF	TGTGCCAGCAGTGAAGTGTCAGAATACAATGAGCAGTTCTTC
TRBD1	14	TRBV18	few	TRBJ1-4	CASSNRGTDEKLFF	TGTGCCAGCTCAAACAGGGGAACGGATGAAAAACTGTTTTTT
.	15	TRBV7-9	.	TRBJ1-1	CASSRGGGVSTEAFF	TGTGCCAGCAGTAGAGGGGGGGGAGTGAGCACTGAAGCTTTCTTT
TRBD1	16	TRBV5-1	.	TRBJ2-2	CASSLLGQANTGELFF	TGCGCCAGCAGCTTGCTGGGACAGGCAAACACCGGGGAGCTGTTTTTT